This TCR beta chain is drawn from a study of control samples from healthy donors and cancer patients. Here immunoSEQ multiplex PCR was the method, and the copy in TCRdb shows in-frame clones only, minus some. Seen here are about 65,000 clones, over 75% observed once, and the top ten hold 0.95% to 1.5%. The sequence came from a woman aged 45-59 years with colorectal cancer. The source material was PBMCs.

CDR3 sequence: CASSYAPLRQGGTGELFF. The CDR3 region has the DNA TGTGCCAGCAGTTACGCACCCTTACGACAGGGTGGGACCGGGGAGCTGTTTTTT. This chain joins TRBV27 and TRBJ2-2; 7 bases are shared with TRBD1. The CDR3 contains 18 residues. V shed 4 bases, J shed 5 bases, and the junction held 16 bases outside the gene matches. The germline CDR1 and CDR2 sequences are MNHEY and SMNVEV (reference sequence).